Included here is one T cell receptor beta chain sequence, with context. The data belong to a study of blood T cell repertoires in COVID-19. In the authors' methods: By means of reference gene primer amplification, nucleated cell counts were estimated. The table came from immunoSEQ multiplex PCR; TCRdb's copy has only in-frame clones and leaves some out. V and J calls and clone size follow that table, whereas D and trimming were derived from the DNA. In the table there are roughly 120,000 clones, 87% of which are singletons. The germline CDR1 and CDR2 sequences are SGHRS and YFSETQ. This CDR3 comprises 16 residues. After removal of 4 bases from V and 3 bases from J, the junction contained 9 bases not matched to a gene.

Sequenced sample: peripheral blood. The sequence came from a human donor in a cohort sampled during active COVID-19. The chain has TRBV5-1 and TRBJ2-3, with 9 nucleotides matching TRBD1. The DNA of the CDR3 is TGCGCCAGCAGCCTCTTTGGACAGGGGACGACAGATACGCAGTATTTT. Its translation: CASSLFGQGTTDTQYF.